What follows describes a single T cell receptor (beta chain). Its target is not known. Here immunoSEQ multiplex PCR was the method, and the copy in TCRdb shows in-frame clones only, minus some. The repertoire holds about 140,000 clones, with around 84% as singletons. CDR1 MNHNS and CDR2 SASEGT come from the germline V gene. Between the trimmed V and J ends, which lost 6 bases and 4 bases, there was a span of 13 bases. CDR3 size: 13 residues. The sample comes from a study of cytotoxic CD8 clonotypes in ibrutinib-treated CLL. Study-level background: About 24 partial and 2 complete responses; at median roughly 70 months, roughly 14 remitted, roughly 12 progressed. Study-level results: Circulating CD8+ T-cell counts were tracked by baseline clonality, which exceeded that of age-matched healthy donors.

This sequence originates from a human donor with chronic lymphocytic leukemia. Specimen: PBMCs, collected after 36 months of ibrutinib treatment. The rearrangement links TRBV6-1 to TRBJ2-7; D may be TRBD1 (6 bases). DNA of the CDR3: TGTGCCAGCAGCATCGGGACAACTTACGAGCAGTACTTC. This encodes CASSIGTTYEQYF.